A selection of T cell receptor beta chains follows, all from one sample in a study of regulatory T cells in long-lasting Graves disease. TCRdb reprocessed the multiplex PCR reads with MiXCR, giving one entry per CDR3 protein. The table lists under 500,000 distinct CDR3 sequences, less than 25% of them singletons. The source was peripheral blood mononuclear cells (PBMCs), collected when the disease was refractory, from a patient treated with antithyroid drugs. All receptors come from a female donor with Graves disease. Both conserved end residues are part of each CDR3. A D gene is named only where the DNA matches it firmly. For some rows the clone size is stated as once, few or many, or as a class when expanded; others skip it.

V gene: TRBV5-1
J gene: TRBJ2-7
clone size: -
D gene: -
CDR3 DNA: TGCGCCAGCAGCCTTCCCTACGAAGAGCAGTACTTC
CDR3 protein: CASSLPYEEQYF

V gene: TRBV2
J gene: TRBJ2-3
clone size: few
D gene: TRBD2
CDR3 DNA: TGTGCCAGCAGGGCGGGTGGACTAGCGGGGACTACAGATACGCAGTATTTT
CDR3 protein: CASRAGGLAGTTDTQYF

V gene: TRBV28
J gene: TRBJ2-7
clone size: many
D gene: -
CDR3 DNA: TGTGCCAGCAGTTTAGCGGTTTACGAGCAGTACTTC
CDR3 protein: CASSLAVYEQYF

V gene: TRBV30
J gene: TRBJ2-7
clone size: -
D gene: TRBD1
CDR3 DNA: TGTGCCTGGAAAAACAGGGGAGAGCAGTACTTC
CDR3 protein: CAWKNRGEQYF

V gene: TRBV7-2
J gene: TRBJ2-7
clone size: -
D gene: -
CDR3 DNA: TGTGCCAGCAGCTCCAAACACCCCGCTGGCGAGCAGTACTTC
CDR3 protein: CASSSKHPAGEQYF

V gene: TRBV7-8
J gene: TRBJ2-2
clone size: few
D gene: -
CDR3 DNA: TGTGCCAGCAGCATTAGGGTAGACCCCTATACCGGGGAGCTGTTTTTT
CDR3 protein: CASSIRVDPYTGELFF

V gene: TRBV15
J gene: TRBJ1-5
clone size: few
D gene: -
CDR3 DNA: TGTGCCACCTCAAGAGGGGGTGTGGAGCAGCCCCAGCATTTT
CDR3 protein: CATSRGGVEQPQHF

V gene: TRBV7-9
J gene: TRBJ2-5
clone size: many
D gene: -
CDR3 DNA: TGTGCCAGCAGCCAACGCGAAGAAGAGACCCAGTACTTC
CDR3 protein: CASSQREEETQYF

V gene: TRBV6-5
J gene: TRBJ1-6
clone size: few
D gene: TRBD1
CDR3 DNA: TGTGCCAGCAGTTACGGGACAGGGAGCTCCTATAATTCACCCCTCCACTTT
CDR3 protein: CASSYGTGSSYNSPLHF

V gene: TRBV7-9
J gene: TRBJ1-2
clone size: many
D gene: TRBD1
CDR3 DNA: TGTGCCAGCAGCTCGACAGGGGACCATGGCTACACCTTC
CDR3 protein: CASSSTGDHGYTF

V gene: TRBV28
J gene: TRBJ2-7
clone size: many
D gene: -
CDR3 DNA: TGTGCCAGCAGTCCCAGGGTTAGGGAGCAGTACTTC
CDR3 protein: CASSPRVREQYF

V gene: TRBV11-2
J gene: TRBJ2-1
clone size: many
D gene: TRBD2
CDR3 DNA: TGTGCCAGCAGCTTAGGGGCTAGCGGGAATGGTGAGCAGTTCTTC
CDR3 protein: CASSLGASGNGEQFF

V gene: TRBV28
J gene: TRBJ1-2
clone size: many
D gene: TRBD1
CDR3 DNA: TGTGCCAGCAGTCGCGACAGGGCCTATGGCTACACCTTC
CDR3 protein: CASSRDRAYGYTF

V gene: TRBV6-9
J gene: TRBJ1-6
clone size: many
D gene: -
CDR3 DNA: TGTGCCAGCAGTTATGTAGGCCCACATTCACCCCTCCACTTT
CDR3 protein: CASSYVGPHSPLHF

V gene: TRBV7-9
J gene: TRBJ2-5
clone size: -
D gene: -
CDR3 DNA: TGTGCCAGTTTTCCCGAGGGCCGGGAAGAGACCCAGTACTTC
CDR3 protein: CASFPEGREETQYF

V gene: TRBV28
J gene: TRBJ2-2
clone size: many
D gene: -
CDR3 DNA: TGTGCCAGCAGTCCCCCCCCAGACACCGGGGAGCTGTTTTTT
CDR3 protein: CASSPPPDTGELFF

V gene: TRBV2
J gene: TRBJ2-7
clone size: many
D gene: -
CDR3 DNA: TGTGCCAGCAGTGAAGGGATCGGGGCCTACGAGCAGTACTTC
CDR3 protein: CASSEGIGAYEQYF

V gene: TRBV13
J gene: TRBJ2-7
clone size: few
D gene: TRBD1
CDR3 DNA: TGTGCCAGCACTACCACCGGTCGGGACAGGGTTACCTACGAGCAGTACTTC
CDR3 protein: CASTTTGRDRVTYEQYF

V gene: TRBV5-4
J gene: TRBJ2-1
clone size: few
D gene: TRBD2
CDR3 DNA: TGTGCCAGCAGCGCCCGGGGGGAGGAAGACAATGAGCAGTTCTTC
CDR3 protein: CASSARGEEDNEQFF

V gene: TRBV18
J gene: TRBJ2-5
clone size: few
D gene: -
CDR3 DNA: TGTGCCAGCTCACCACTAGTGGAAGAGACCCAGTACTTC
CDR3 protein: CASSPLVEETQYF

V gene: TRBV3-1
J gene: TRBJ1-5
clone size: few
D gene: -
CDR3 DNA: TGTGCCAGCAGCCAAGAAGCGGCAGTTGGGCCCCAGCATTTT
CDR3 protein: CASSQEAAVGPQHF

V gene: TRBV20-1
J gene: TRBJ2-3
clone size: -
D gene: -
CDR3 DNA: TGCAGTGCCCACGGCAGGGGAGATACGCAGTATTTT
CDR3 protein: CSAHGRGDTQYF

V gene: TRBV9
J gene: TRBJ2-5
clone size: -
D gene: -
CDR3 DNA: TGTGCCAGCAGCGTCGCCGCGGGACGGGGAGAGACCCAGTACTTC
CDR3 protein: CASSVAAGRGETQYF

V gene: TRBV7-3
J gene: TRBJ2-2
clone size: -
D gene: TRBD1
CDR3 DNA: TGTGCCAGCAGCTTAACAAAAAAGACAGGGAGTGGGGAGCTGTTTTTT
CDR3 protein: CASSLTKKTGSGELFF

V gene: TRBV29-1
J gene: TRBJ1-1
clone size: few
D gene: -
CDR3 DNA: TGCAGCGTTCAGGGAGGAGGAGCTTTCTTT
CDR3 protein: CSVQGGGAFF

V gene: TRBV11-2
J gene: TRBJ2-3
clone size: few
D gene: TRBD2
CDR3 DNA: TGTGCCAGCAGCTTAGGACTAGCGGGGGCCACAGATACGCAGTATTTT
CDR3 protein: CASSLGLAGATDTQYF

V gene: TRBV20-1
J gene: TRBJ1-1
clone size: many
D gene: TRBD1
CDR3 DNA: TGCAGTGCTAGACCAAACAGGGGCATGAACACTGAAGCTTTCTTT
CDR3 protein: CSARPNRGMNTEAFF

V gene: TRBV28
J gene: TRBJ2-5
clone size: few
D gene: -
CDR3 DNA: TGTGCCAGCAGTAGAACAGGGAAGGAGACCCAGTACTTC
CDR3 protein: CASSRTGKETQYF

V gene: TRBV30
J gene: TRBJ1-5
clone size: few
D gene: -
CDR3 DNA: TGTGCCTGGAGTCACAACATGGCGGGGGTGCAAAGCAATCAGCCCCAGCATTTT
CDR3 protein: CAWSHNMAGVQSNQPQHF

V gene: TRBV20-1
J gene: TRBJ2-7
clone size: few
D gene: -
CDR3 DNA: TGCAGTGCGAGGACGGGACTCCAAAGGTACGAGCAGTACTTC
CDR3 protein: CSARTGLQRYEQYF

V gene: TRBV6-2/TRBV6-3
J gene: TRBJ1-1
clone size: many
D gene: -
CDR3 DNA: TGTGCCAGCAGTTACCAGATAAGAGACACTGAAGCTTTCTTT
CDR3 protein: CASSYQIRDTEAFF

V gene: TRBV28
J gene: TRBJ2-7
clone size: many
D gene: -
CDR3 DNA: TGTGCCAGCAGTTCTTCAGAGGGGGAGTACTACGAGCAGTACTTC
CDR3 protein: CASSSSEGEYYEQYF